The rows below give T cell receptor beta chains drawn from one sample of a study of blood T cell repertoires in COVID-19. Produced via immunoSEQ multiplex PCR; TCRdb's table is partial and in-frame only. The table includes some 62,000 clones, approximately 80% detected once. The sequenced sample consisted of peripheral blood. All receptors derive from a man in his sixties with COVID-19, enrolled during active disease. Both conserved end residues are part of each CDR3. A D gene is named only where the DNA matches it firmly. For some rows the clone size is stated as once, few or many, or as a class when expanded; others skip it.

>TRBV28|NA|NA|TRBJ1-5
CASSLGGVGRQPQHF
TGTGCCAGCAGTTTAGGAGGGGTGGGAAGACAGCCCCAGCATTTT
>TRBV12-3/TRBV12-4|NA|NA|TRBJ2-5
CASSSGQQETQYF
TGTGCCAGCTCCTCAGGACAGCAAGAGACCCAGTACTTC
>TRBV10-3|once|NA|TRBJ1-3
CAIGLSRDSGNTIYF
TGTGCCATCGGTCTATCGAGGGACTCTGGAAACACCATATATTTT
>TRBV19|NA|TRBD1|TRBJ1-6
CASSPTGGGSPLHF
TGTGCCAGTAGTCCGACAGGGGGAGGCTCACCCCTCCACTTT
>TRBV6-5|NA|NA|TRBJ2-2
CAGAGTITGELFF
TGTGCCGGGGCCGGGACAATCACCGGGGAGCTGTTTTTT
>TRBV11-2|NA|TRBD2|TRBJ2-3
CASRALAARRHTQYF
TGTGCCAGCAGAGCTCTAGCGGCCAGACGCCATACGCAGTATTTT
>TRBV28|few|NA|TRBJ1-6
CASSFLAIERSPLHF
TGTGCCAGCAGTTTCCTGGCAATTGAGAGGTCACCCCTCCACTTT
>TRBV11-2|NA|NA|TRBJ1-3
CASSPYNTIYF
TGTGCCAGCAGCCCCTATAACACCATATATTTT
>TRBV2|NA|TRBD1|TRBJ1-2
CASKGTGDGYTF
TGTGCCAGCAAAGGGACAGGGGACGGCTACACCTTC
>TRBV10-2|NA|NA|TRBJ2-7
CASSDASSYEQYF
TGCGCCAGCAGTGATGCTAGCTCCTACGAGCAGTACTTC
>TRBV28|few|TRBD1|TRBJ1-2
CATNRGYGYTF
TGTGCCACAAACAGGGGCTATGGCTACACCTTC
>TRBV19|NA|TRBD1|TRBJ2-2
CASREQGSGELFF
TGTGCCAGTAGGGAACAGGGGTCCGGGGAGCTGTTTTTT
>TRBV5-1|NA|TRBD1|TRBJ1-6
CASSLWQGDNSPLHF
TGCGCCAGCAGCTTGTGGCAGGGGGATAATTCACCCCTCCACTTT
>TRBV3-1/TRBV3-2|NA|TRBD1|TRBJ1-2
CASSPQGAPGYTF
TGTGCCAGCAGTCCACAGGGGGCGCCTGGCTACACCTTC
>TRBV5-1|NA|TRBD1|TRBJ2-1
CASSLRTGASNEQFF
TGCGCCAGCAGCTTGCGGACAGGGGCTAGCAATGAGCAGTTCTTC
>TRBV11-3|NA|NA|TRBJ2-5
CASSLDRQETQYF
TGTGCCAGCAGCTTAGACAGACAAGAGACCCAGTACTTC
>TRBV5-1|NA|TRBD2|TRBJ2-3
CASSPRTSGATDTQYF
TGCGCCAGCAGCCCGCGGACTAGCGGGGCCACAGATACGCAGTATTTT
>TRBV4-1|NA|TRBD1|TRBJ1-3
CASSRLQGANGNTIYF
TGCGCCAGCAGCCGCCTACAGGGGGCAAATGGAAACACCATATATTTT
>TRBV11-3|NA|NA|TRBJ1-1
CASSSRQAPDTEAFF
TGTGCCAGCAGCTCCAGACAGGCACCCGACACTGAAGCTTTCTTT
>TRBV28|NA|NA|TRBJ2-2
CASSFAENTGELFF
TGTGCCAGCAGTTTCGCAGAGAACACCGGGGAGCTGTTTTTT
>TRBV10-3|once|NA|TRBJ2-5
CAISSDGEETQYF
TGTGCCATCAGTTCTGACGGGGAAGAGACCCAGTACTTC
>TRBV21-1|once|NA|TRBJ2-4
CASIIRRWEVAKNIQYF
TGTGCCAGCATCATTCGACGTTGGGAGGTAGCCAAAAACATTCAGTACTTC
>TRBV19|NA|NA|TRBJ1-1
CASSIDRTDEAFF
TGTGCCAGTAGTATAGATAGGACAGACGAAGCTTTCTTT
>TRBV3-1/TRBV3-2|NA|TRBD1|TRBJ1-1
CASSAGQGTAFF
TGTGCCAGCAGCGCAGGACAGGGCACGGCTTTCTTT
>TRBV30|few|NA|TRBJ1-4
CARRAARGEKLFF
TGTGCCCGGCGGGCCGCACGGGGTGAAAAACTGTTTTTT
>TRBV20-1|NA|TRBD2|TRBJ2-3
CSASERGGPDTQYF
TGCAGTGCTAGTGAGCGGGGAGGGCCCGATACGCAGTATTTT
>TRBV27|NA|TRBD1|TRBJ2-7
CASSFNRGGGEQYF
TGTGCCAGCAGTTTCAACAGGGGCGGTGGGGAGCAGTACTTC
>TRBV5-1|few|TRBD1|TRBJ2-1
CASTMNVGQGAGNEQFF
TGCGCCAGCACAATGAACGTGGGACAGGGGGCCGGGAATGAGCAGTTCTTC
>TRBV2|NA|TRBD1|TRBJ1-1
CASSVQGEHTEAFF
TGTGCCAGCAGTGTTCAGGGGGAACACACTGAAGCTTTCTTT
>TRBV6-5|once|NA|TRBJ2-5
CASSRDYQETQYF
TGTGCCAGCAGCCGGGACTACCAAGAGACCCAGTACTTC
>TRBV5-4|NA|NA|TRBJ1-2
CASSLAKGGNYGYTF
TGTGCCAGCAGCTTGGCCAAGGGAGGGAACTATGGCTACACCTTC
>TRBV5-1|NA|TRBD2|TRBJ2-3
CASSALLAGTDTQYF
TGCGCCAGCAGCGCACTACTAGCGGGCACAGATACGCAGTATTTT
>TRBV4-2|NA|TRBD1|TRBJ1-3
CASRQTGQGEDTIYF
TGTGCCAGCAGGCAGACCGGACAGGGGGAAGACACCATATATTTT
>TRBV4-1|few|NA|TRBJ2-7
CASSQEGRVNEQYF
TGCGCCAGCAGCCAAGAGGGCAGGGTAAACGAGCAGTACTTC
>TRBV18|NA|NA|TRBJ1-1
CASSGQSNTEAFF
TGTGCCAGCTCAGGGCAGTCCAACACTGAAGCTTTCTTT
>TRBV3-1/TRBV3-2|NA|NA|TRBJ1-5
CASSQDLGSNQPQHF
TGTGCCAGCAGCCAAGATTTGGGCAGCAATCAGCCCCAGCATTTT
>TRBV7-9|few|NA|TRBJ1-6
CASSSRRRGWNSPLHF
TGTGCCAGCAGCTCACGACGGAGGGGATGGAATTCACCCCTCCACTTT
>TRBV10-2|NA|NA|TRBJ2-4
CASTLGGGKGIQYF
TGCGCCAGCACCTTAGGTGGGGGCAAAGGCATTCAGTACTTC
>TRBV5-4|NA|NA|TRBJ2-2
CASHSPPNTGELFF
TGTGCCAGCCACAGCCCCCCGAACACCGGGGAGCTGTTTTTT
>TRBV5-5|NA|TRBD1|TRBJ2-6
CASSRDRAGANVLTF
TGTGCCAGCAGCCGGGACAGGGCTGGGGCCAACGTCCTGACTTTC
>TRBV5-1|once|TRBD2|TRBJ2-5
CASSPGLAWRETQYF
TGCGCCAGCAGCCCCGGACTAGCCTGGCGAGAGACCCAGTACTTC
>TRBV6-1|NA|NA|TRBJ2-7
CASSDFQGLGSYEQYF
TGTGCCAGCAGTGATTTTCAGGGACTTGGCTCCTACGAGCAGTACTTC
>TRBV24-1|few|TRBD1|TRBJ1-5
CATSDSTGGNQPQHF
TGTGCCACCAGTGACAGCACAGGGGGCAATCAGCCCCAGCATTTT
>TRBV5-1|NA|NA|TRBJ2-2
CASRPGQTNTGELFF
TGCGCCAGCAGACCGGGACAAACAAACACCGGGGAGCTGTTTTTT
>TRBV3-1/TRBV3-2|NA|TRBD1|TRBJ2-3
CASSLTGTGGLGDTQYF
TGTGCCAGCAGCCTAACGGGGACAGGGGGCCTCGGAGATACGCAGTATTTT
>TRBV2|few|NA|TRBJ1-6
CATQDRNSPLHF
TGTGCCACCCAAGACAGGAATTCACCCCTCCACTTT
>TRBV19|NA|TRBD1|TRBJ1-4
CASSAGQGEKLFF
TGTGCCAGTAGTGCGGGACAGGGGGAAAAACTGTTTTTT
>TRBV10-2|NA|TRBD2|TRBJ2-7
CASKSSGTYEQYF
TGCGCCAGCAAGTCTAGCGGGACCTACGAGCAGTACTTC
>TRBV6-5|once|NA|TRBJ2-7
CASSDSSRQYF
TGTGCCAGCAGTGACTCTAGCCGGCAGTACTTC
>TRBV29-1|NA|TRBD1|TRBJ1-2
CSVVGTGVDGYTF
TGCAGCGTTGTTGGGACAGGGGTAGATGGCTACACCTTC
>TRBV30|NA|NA|TRBJ1-1
CACRGNTEAFF
TGTGCCTGTAGGGGGAACACTGAAGCTTTCTTT
>TRBV10-3|NA|NA|TRBJ2-7
CATRPPTTGEQYF
TGTGCCACAAGGCCCCCCACTACGGGCGAGCAGTACTTC
>TRBV24-1|NA|NA|TRBJ2-4
CATSDSREALAKNIQYF
TGTGCCACCAGTGATTCCCGTGAAGCCCTAGCCAAAAACATTCAGTACTTC
>TRBV5-6|NA|NA|TRBJ1-4
CASSPWDLGLATNEKLFF
TGTGCCAGCAGCCCCTGGGACTTGGGGCTTGCAACTAATGAAAAACTGTTTTTT
>TRBV27|NA|NA|TRBJ1-5
CASSEGNQPQHF
TGTGCCAGCAGTGAGGGAAATCAGCCCCAGCATTTT